This T cell receptor (beta chain) was found in a study of blood T cells in healthy people across ages. The germline V gene encodes CDR1 KGHSH and CDR2 LQKENI. The length of the CDR3 is 15 residues. J was trimmed by 5 bases and V by 2 bases; bases with no gene match: 3. All donors came from Russia, were Caucasian and healthy, and spanned ages roughly 6 to 95. A J-beta primer mix and a sample-barcoded 5' primer were used in a second PCR of about 7 to 12 cycles. MiXCR, applied by TCRdb to the 5' RACE reads, yields one record per CDR3 protein. This table holds approximately 900,000 distinct CDR3 sequences, 25% to 30% found once. In its sample, this clonotype was seen many times. Its antigen is currently unknown. Study-wide points: Because sorting was not performed, PBMCs prevented conclusive naive versus antigen-experienced comparison.

These data are also associated with another study on T cells of mothers and their children. In that study: TCR recombination output is shaped by thymic selection similarly in related and unrelated pairs. The study found slightly higher but non-significant overlap in related versus unrelated mother-child pairs.

This chain connects TRBV18 to TRBJ2-1; 10 nucleotides align to TRBD2. The sample consisted of blood. The TCR comes from a middle-aged woman in good health. Here the CDR3 DNA reads TGTGCCAGCTCACCAGTTAGCGGGGGGCACAATGAGCAGTTCTTC. Translated, it gives CASSPVSGGHNEQFF. Full variable domain (remainder filled in from reference TRBV18 and TRBJ2-1): NAGVMQNPRHLVRRRGQEARLRCSPMKGHSHVYWYRQLPEEGLKFMVYLQKENIIDESGMPKERFSAEFPKEGPSILRIQQVVRGDSAAYFCASSPVSGGHNEQFFGPGTRLTVL.